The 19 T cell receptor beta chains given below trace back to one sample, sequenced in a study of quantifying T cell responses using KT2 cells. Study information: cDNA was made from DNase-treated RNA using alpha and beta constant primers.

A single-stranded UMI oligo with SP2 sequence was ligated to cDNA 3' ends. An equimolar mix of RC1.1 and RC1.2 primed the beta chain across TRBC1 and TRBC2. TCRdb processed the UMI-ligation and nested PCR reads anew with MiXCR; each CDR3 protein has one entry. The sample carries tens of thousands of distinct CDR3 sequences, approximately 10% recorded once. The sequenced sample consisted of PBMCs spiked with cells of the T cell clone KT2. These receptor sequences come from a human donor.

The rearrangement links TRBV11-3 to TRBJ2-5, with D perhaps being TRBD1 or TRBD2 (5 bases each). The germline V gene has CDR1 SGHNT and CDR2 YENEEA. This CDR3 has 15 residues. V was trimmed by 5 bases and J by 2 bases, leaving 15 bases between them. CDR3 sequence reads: CASSGTGTTQETQYF. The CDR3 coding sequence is TGTGCCAGCAGCGGTACCGGGACCACGCAAGAGACCCAGTACTTC. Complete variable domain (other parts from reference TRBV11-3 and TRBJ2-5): EAGVVQSPRYKIIEKKQPVAFWCNPISGHNTLYWYLQNLGQGPELLIRYENEEAVDDSQLPKDRFSAERLKGVDSTLKIQPAELGDSAVYLCASSGTGTTQETQYFGPGTRLLVL.

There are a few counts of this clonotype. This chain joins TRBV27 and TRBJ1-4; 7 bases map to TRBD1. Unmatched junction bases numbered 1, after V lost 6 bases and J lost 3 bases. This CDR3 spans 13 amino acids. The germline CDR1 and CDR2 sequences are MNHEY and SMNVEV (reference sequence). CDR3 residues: CASRRGPNEKLFF. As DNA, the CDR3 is TGTGCCAGCAGGAGGGGGCCTAATGAAAAACTGTTTTTT.

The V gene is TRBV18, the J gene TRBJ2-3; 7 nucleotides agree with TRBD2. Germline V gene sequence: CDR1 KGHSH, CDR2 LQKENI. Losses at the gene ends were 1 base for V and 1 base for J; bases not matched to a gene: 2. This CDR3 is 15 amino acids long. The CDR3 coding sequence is TGTGCCAGCTCACCACTGGCGGGAGGCACAGATACGCAGTATTTT. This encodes CASSPLAGGTDTQYF.

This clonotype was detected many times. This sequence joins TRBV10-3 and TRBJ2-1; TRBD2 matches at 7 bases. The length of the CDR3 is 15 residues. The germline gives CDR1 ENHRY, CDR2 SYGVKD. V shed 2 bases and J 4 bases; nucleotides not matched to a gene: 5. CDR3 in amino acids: CAISERLAEYNEQFF. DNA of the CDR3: TGTGCCATCAGTGAGAGACTAGCAGAGTACAATGAGCAGTTCTTC.

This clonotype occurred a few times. CDR3 sequence reads: CSPLGPQYF. The CDR3 DNA reads TGCAGCCCCCTTGGTCCCCAGTACTTC. This rearrangement joins TRBV29-1 to TRBJ2-5; D remains ambiguous. Germline lookup yields CDR1 SQVTM and CDR2 ANQGSEA. V lost 8 bases and J 9 bases, leaving 10 bases between the germline ends. This CDR3 has 9 residues. The variable domain in full, completed from reference TRBV29-1 and TRBJ2-5, reads SAVISQKPSRDICQRGTSLTIQCQVDSQVTMMFWYRQQPGQSLTLIATANQGSEATYESGFVIDKFPISRPNLTFSTLTVSNMSPEDSSIYLCSPLGPQYFGPGTRLLVL.

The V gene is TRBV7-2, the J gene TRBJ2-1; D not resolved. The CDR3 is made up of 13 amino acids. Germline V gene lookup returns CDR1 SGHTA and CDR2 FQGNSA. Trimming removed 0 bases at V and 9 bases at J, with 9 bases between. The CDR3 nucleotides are TGTGCCAGCAGCTTAGCGGAGCAGATTGAGCAGTTCTTC. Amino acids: CASSLAEQIEQFF.

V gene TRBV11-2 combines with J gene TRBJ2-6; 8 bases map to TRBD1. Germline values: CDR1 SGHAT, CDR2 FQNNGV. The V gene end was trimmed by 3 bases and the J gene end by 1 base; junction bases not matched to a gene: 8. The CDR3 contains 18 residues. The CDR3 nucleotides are TGTGCCAGCAGCTTTTCAGGGGGCGCAAGATCTGGGGCCAACGTCCTGACTTTC. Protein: CASSFSGGARSGANVLTF. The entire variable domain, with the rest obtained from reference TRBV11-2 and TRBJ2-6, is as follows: EAGVAQSPRYKIIEKRQSVAFWCNPISGHATLYWYQQILGQGPKLLIQFQNNGVVDDSQLPKDRFSAERLKGVDSTLKIQPAKLEDSAVYLCASSFSGGARSGANVLTFGAGSRLTVL.

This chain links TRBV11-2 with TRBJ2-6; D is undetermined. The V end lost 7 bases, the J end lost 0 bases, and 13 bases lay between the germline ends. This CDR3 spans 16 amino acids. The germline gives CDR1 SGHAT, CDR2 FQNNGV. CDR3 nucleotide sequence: TGTGCCAGCACCACACTGACGGTCTCTGGGGCCAACGTCCTGACTTTC. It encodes CASTTLTVSGANVLTF. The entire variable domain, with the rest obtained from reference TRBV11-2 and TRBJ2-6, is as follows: EAGVAQSPRYKIIEKRQSVAFWCNPISGHATLYWYQQILGQGPKLLIQFQNNGVVDDSQLPKDRFSAERLKGVDSTLKIQPAKLEDSAVYLCASTTLTVSGANVLTFGAGSRLTVL.

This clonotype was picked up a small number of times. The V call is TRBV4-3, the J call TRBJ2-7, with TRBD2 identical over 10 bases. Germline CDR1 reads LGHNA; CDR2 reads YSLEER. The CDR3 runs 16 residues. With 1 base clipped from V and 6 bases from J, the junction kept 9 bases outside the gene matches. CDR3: CASSQAPSGRFAEQYF. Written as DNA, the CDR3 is TGCGCCAGCAGCCAAGCTCCTAGCGGGAGATTTGCCGAGCAGTACTTC.

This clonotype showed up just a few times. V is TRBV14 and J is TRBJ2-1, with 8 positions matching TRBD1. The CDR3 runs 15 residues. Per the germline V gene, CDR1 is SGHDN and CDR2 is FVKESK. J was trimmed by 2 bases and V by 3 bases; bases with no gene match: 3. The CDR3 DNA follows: TGTGCCAGCAGCCATCACAGGGGGACCTACAATGAGCAGTTCTTC. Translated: CASSHHRGTYNEQFF.

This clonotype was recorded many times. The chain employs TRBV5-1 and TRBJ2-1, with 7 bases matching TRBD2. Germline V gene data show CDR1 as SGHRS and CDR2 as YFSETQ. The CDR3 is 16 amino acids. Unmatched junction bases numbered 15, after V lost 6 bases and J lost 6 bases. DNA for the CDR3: TGCGCCAGCAACTTTCGACGGGGGGAGGAGGGCAATGAGCAGTTCTTC. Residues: CASNFRRGEEGNEQFF.

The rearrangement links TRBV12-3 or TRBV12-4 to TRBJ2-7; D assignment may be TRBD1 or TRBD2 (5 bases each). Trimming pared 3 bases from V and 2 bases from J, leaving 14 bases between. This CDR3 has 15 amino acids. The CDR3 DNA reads TGTGCCAGCAGTTTCCTATCTGAGGGGACCTACGAGCAGTACTTC. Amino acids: CASSFLSEGTYEQYF.

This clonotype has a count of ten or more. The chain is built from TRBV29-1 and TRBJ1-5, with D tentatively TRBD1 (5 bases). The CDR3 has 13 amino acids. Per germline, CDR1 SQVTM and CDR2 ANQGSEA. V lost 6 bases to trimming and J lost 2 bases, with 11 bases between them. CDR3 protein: CSVGGRGNQPQHF. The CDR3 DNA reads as TGCAGCGTCGGGGGACGGGGCAATCAGCCCCAGCATTTT.

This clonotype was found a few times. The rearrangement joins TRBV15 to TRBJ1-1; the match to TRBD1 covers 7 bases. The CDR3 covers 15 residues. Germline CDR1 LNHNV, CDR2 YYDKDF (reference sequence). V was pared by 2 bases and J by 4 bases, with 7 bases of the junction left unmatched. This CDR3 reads CATSRSGGVGTEAFF. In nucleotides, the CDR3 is TGTGCCACCAGCAGATCAGGGGGGGTCGGCACTGAAGCTTTCTTT.

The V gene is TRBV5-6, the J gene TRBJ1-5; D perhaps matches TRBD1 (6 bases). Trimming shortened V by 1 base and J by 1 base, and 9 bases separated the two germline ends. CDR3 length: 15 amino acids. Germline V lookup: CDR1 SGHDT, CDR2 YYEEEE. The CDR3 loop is CASSLSDRSNQPQHF. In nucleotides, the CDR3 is TGTGCCAGCAGCTTGTCAGACAGGAGCAATCAGCCCCAGCATTTT.

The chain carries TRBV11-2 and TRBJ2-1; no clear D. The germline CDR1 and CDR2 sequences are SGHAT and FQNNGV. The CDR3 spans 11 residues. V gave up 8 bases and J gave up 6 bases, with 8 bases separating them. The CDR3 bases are TGTGCCAGCCTTGGGCGCAATGAGCAGTTCTTC. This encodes CASLGRNEQFF.

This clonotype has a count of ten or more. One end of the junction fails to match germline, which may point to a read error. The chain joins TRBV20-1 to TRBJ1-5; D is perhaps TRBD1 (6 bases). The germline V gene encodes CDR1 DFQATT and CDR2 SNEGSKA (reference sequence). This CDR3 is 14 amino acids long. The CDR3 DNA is TGCAGTGCCAGAGGGCGGACAGACAATCAGCCCCAGCATTTT. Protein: CSARGRTDNQPQHF.

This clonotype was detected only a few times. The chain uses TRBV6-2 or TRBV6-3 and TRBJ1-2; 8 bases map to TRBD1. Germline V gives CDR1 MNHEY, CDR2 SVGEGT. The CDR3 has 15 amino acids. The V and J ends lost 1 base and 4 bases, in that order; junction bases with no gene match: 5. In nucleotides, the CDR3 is TGTGCCAGCAGTTACTTCAGGGACAGGAGCTATGGCTACACCTTC. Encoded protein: CASSYFRDRSYGYTF.

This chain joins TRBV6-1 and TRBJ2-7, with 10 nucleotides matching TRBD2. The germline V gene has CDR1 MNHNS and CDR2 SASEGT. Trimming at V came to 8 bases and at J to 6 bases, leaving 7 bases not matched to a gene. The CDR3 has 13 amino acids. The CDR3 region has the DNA TGTGCCAGCGAAGCGGGGGGGCCTATCGAGCAGTACTTC. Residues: CASEAGGPIEQYF.